This T cell receptor (beta chain) emerged from a study of T-cell memory formation after mild COVID-19. Regarding the study as a whole: Still unconfirmed is whether the second-wave clones peaking on day 37 recognized SARS-CoV-2.

This clonotype was detected only a few times. What it binds is not known. TCRdb used MiXCR to reprocess the 5' RACE reads, holding one entry per CDR3 protein. Of hundreds of thousands of distinct CDR3 sequences detected, just under 20% appear once; the ten largest clones hold roughly 20%. This sequence was found in a man between 18 and 29 years old who had mild COVID-19 (a few samples of this study predate the infection). Cell type and time point are not known. The sequenced sample was PBMCs or a T cell subset sorted from them (not recorded which).

The CDR3 spells CASSFGPSGDYEQYF. For the CDR3, the DNA is TGTGCCAGCAGCTTCGGGCCTAGCGGGGACTACGAGCAGTACTTC. The rearrangement joins TRBV11-2 to TRBJ2-7; 9 nucleotides align to TRBD2. The CDR3 runs 15 residues. CDR1 SGHAT and CDR2 FQNNGV come from the germline V gene. Germline trimming cut 3 bases from V and 3 bases from J; bases unmatched to any gene: 6. The variable domain in full, with the rest retrieved from reference TRBV11-2 and TRBJ2-7, is EAGVAQSPRYKIIEKRQSVAFWCNPISGHATLYWYQQILGQGPKLLIQFQNNGVVDDSQLPKDRFSAERLKGVDSTLKIQPAKLEDSAVYLCASSFGPSGDYEQYFGPGTRLTVT.